This is a list of T cell receptor beta chains from one sample in a study of T cells in Graves' hyperthyroidism and ophthalmopathy. TCRdb called the multiplex PCR reads again in MiXCR, with one record for every CDR3 protein. The table lists under 450,000 distinct CDR3 sequences, about 14% of them singletons. The sample was blood. The receptors originated from a man aged 30 to 45 with Graves' hyperthyroidism that later progressed to Graves' ophthalmopathy. Both conserved end residues are part of each CDR3. The D gene is left open where the match is weak. Expanded clones are given a class, and other clones once, few, many or no size at all.

17,many,TRBD2,TRBV5-1,TRBJ2-1,TGCGCCAGCAGCCGATGGTCGGCTAGCGGAACCTACAATGAGCAGTTCTTC,CASSRWSASGTYNEQFF
15,once,.,TRBV7-9,TRBJ1-3,TGTGCCAGCAGCCCCCAGACGTACTCTGGAAACACCATATATTTT,CASSPQTYSGNTIYF
14,.,TRBD1,TRBV11-3,TRBJ2-7,TGTGCCAGCAGCCCCCGGGACAGGTCGCACGAGCAGTACTTC,CASSPRDRSHEQYF
15,many,TRBD2,TRBV2,TRBJ2-3,TGTGCCAGCAGCGAACTCGGGACTAGCGGGGTGATGCAGTATTTT,CASSELGTSGVMQYF
15,few,.,TRBV9,TRBJ2-1,TGTGCCAGCAGCCCCTACGGGGTTAAGGGGAATGAGCAGTTCTTC,CASSPYGVKGNEQFF
14,many,.,TRBV18,TRBJ1-5,TGTGCCAGCTCAGGGACCGTCCCTAGTCAGCCCCAGCATTTT,CASSGTVPSQPQHF
15,few,TRBD1,TRBV9,TRBJ2-3,TGTGCCAGCAGCGCGGACAGGGGTAGCACAGATACGCAGTATTTT,CASSADRGSTDTQYF
15,.,.,TRBV30,TRBJ1-3,TGTGCCTGGAGTCTTGGCATAGCGGCTGGAAACACCATATATTTT,CAWSLGIAAGNTIYF
17,.,TRBD2,TRBV5-1,TRBJ2-5,TGCGCCAGCAGCTTCGGCTTCGGGCTAGCGGAACAAGAGACCCAGTACTTC,CASSFGFGLAEQETQYF
15,.,.,TRBV5-1,TRBJ2-7,TGCGCCAGCAGCTTGGACAGGGTCTTCTCCTACGAGCAGTACTTC,CASSLDRVFSYEQYF
14,many,.,TRBV20-1,TRBJ1-3,TGCAGTGCTAGTCTGGGAGAAGCTGGAAACACCATATATTTT,CSASLGEAGNTIYF
15,few,.,TRBV12-3/TRBV12-4,TRBJ2-7,TGTGCCAGCAGTTTAGCGAATGGAGGGGTGGCCGAGCAGTACTTC,CASSLANGGVAEQYF
16,many,.,TRBV7-3,TRBJ2-1,TGTGCCAGCAGCGCCACCGGGGGTAGCTCCTACAATGAGCAGTTCTTC,CASSATGGSSYNEQFF
16,many,TRBD2,TRBV6-1,TRBJ2-4,TGTGCCAGCAGCGCGACGGGGGGGATCACCAAAAACATTCAGTACTTC,CASSATGGITKNIQYF
15,few,TRBD1,TRBV5-1,TRBJ2-2,TGCGCCAGCAGGACGGGACAGGGAGGGACCGGGGAGCTGTTTTTT,CASRTGQGGTGELFF
16,.,.,TRBV5-1,TRBJ2-3,TGCGCCAGCAGCCCCCGCCCGGGCAGGAGTGCAGATGCGCAGTATTTT,CASSPRPGRSADAQYF
15,few,.,TRBV7-8,TRBJ2-1,TGTGCCAGCAGCACATACCGGGTCGGCGGCAATGAGCAGTTCTTC,CASSTYRVGGNEQFF
15,.,TRBD2,TRBV9,TRBJ2-2,TGTGCCAGCAGCATATTAGGGACTAGCGGCGAGGGGCTGTTTTTT,CASSILGTSGEGLFF
16,many,TRBD1,TRBV12-3/TRBV12-4,TRBJ1-5,TGTGCCAGCAGTTTAGGGGGGGCAGGGGGCGGGAAGCCCCAGCATTTT,CASSLGGAGGGKPQHF